One sample yielded the 28 T cell receptor beta chains listed below, sequenced in a study of blood T cells in healthy people across ages. The use of a sample-barcoded 5' primer and a J-beta primer mix characterized a second PCR of 7 to 11 cycles. TCRdb re-derived calls from the 5' RACE reads in MiXCR, one entry per CDR3 protein. The repertoire includes roughly 800,000 distinct CDR3 sequences, 55% to 70% of them detected once, and approximately 20% sits in the top ten. The material sequenced was blood. These receptors came from a young man in good health.

The J gene is TRBJ1-5, the V gene TRBV10-3; weak D call: TRBD1 (6 bases). In germline, CDR1 is ENHRY, CDR2 SYGVKD. The V end was cut by 4 bases, the J end by 7 bases, with 11 bases between. This CDR3 contains 13 residues. CDR3 bases: TGTGCCATCAGTGGTTCAGGGGAGCAGCCCCAGCATTTT. Its protein product is CAISGSGEQPQHF.

This clonotype was observed once. This chain connects TRBV7-2 to TRBJ2-5; D may be TRBD2 (6 bases). The CDR3 totals 12 residues. The V gene lost 5 bases and the J gene lost 11 bases, with 15 bases spanning the gap. From germline, CDR1 is SGHTA and CDR2 FQGNSA. The CDR3 bases are TGTGCCAGCAGCCTTGATAGCGGCGGGCAGTACTTC. It codes for CASSLDSGGQYF. Together with reference TRBV7-2 and TRBJ2-5, the CDR3 gives the full variable domain: GAGVSQSPSNKVTEKGKDVELRCDPISGHTALYWYRQSLGQGLEFLIYFQGNSAPDKSGLPSDRFSAERTGGSVSTLTIQRTQQEDSAVYLCASSLDSGGQYFGPGTRLLVL.

The chain joins TRBV20-1 to TRBJ2-7, with D tentatively TRBD1 (5 bases). Germline V gene data show CDR1 as DFQATT and CDR2 as SNEGSKA (reference sequence). The CDR3 covers 14 residues. V dropped 5 bases and J dropped 1 base, with 15 bases sitting between them. The CDR3 nucleotides are TGCAGTGCTCCCCTGCAGGGTAGTTCCTACGAGCAGTACTTC. It translates to CSAPLQGSSYEQYF.

The genes are TRBV4-2 and TRBJ1-2; D is undetermined. V lost 1 base and J 4 bases, leaving 13 bases between the germline ends. This CDR3 is 15 amino acids long. Germline V gives CDR1 LGHNA, CDR2 YNFKEQ. The CDR3 coding sequence is TGTGCCAGCAGCCAAGCCGGCGGAGAACGCTATGGCTACACCTTC. Translating it yields CASSQAGGERYGYTF.

The J gene is TRBJ1-2, the V gene TRBV11-2; D is possibly TRBD1 (6 bases). The CDR3 runs to 14 residues. Germline V gene sequence: CDR1 SGHAT, CDR2 FQNNGV. The V end lost 6 bases, the J end lost 8 bases, and 19 bases lay between the germline ends. The CDR3 region is CASRNNRARTGYTF. CDR3 nucleotides: TGTGCCAGCAGAAATAACAGGGCCCGCACGGGCTACACCTTC. Full variable domain (rest looked up from reference TRBV11-2 and TRBJ1-2): EAGVAQSPRYKIIEKRQSVAFWCNPISGHATLYWYQQILGQGPKLLIQFQNNGVVDDSQLPKDRFSAERLKGVDSTLKIQPAKLEDSAVYLCASRNNRARTGYTFGSGTRLTVV.

For the CDR3, the DNA is TGCGCCAGCAGCTCGCCGGGACTAGCGGGAATCCATACGCAGTATTTT. Amino acids: CASSSPGLAGIHTQYF. The chain has TRBV5-1 and TRBJ2-3, with 13 bases lining up with TRBD2. The germline gives CDR1 SGHRS, CDR2 YFSETQ. This CDR3 has 16 amino acids. The trim removed 3 bases at V and 7 bases at J, leaving 8 bases unmatched.

V is TRBV27 and J is TRBJ2-3; D uncertain. Germline V gene sequence: CDR1 MNHEY, CDR2 SMNVEV (reference sequence). The CDR3 has 13 residues. Trimming took off 0 bases at V and 5 bases at J, with 6 bases between the two ends. Here the CDR3 DNA reads TGTGCCAGCAGTTTATCCCTCGTAGATACGCAGTATTTT. Its translation is CASSLSLVDTQYF.

The chain carries TRBV2 and TRBJ2-5; the D gene is possibly TRBD2 (5 bases). The CDR3 sequence is 14 residues long. Trimming stripped 9 bases from V and 0 bases from J, with 14 bases between. Germline lookup yields CDR1 SNHLY and CDR2 FYNNEI. The CDR3 here is CASSDGVYQETQYF. The CDR3 nucleotides read TGTGCCAGTTCGGACGGGGTGTACCAAGAGACCCAGTACTTC. The variable domain in full, completed from reference TRBV2 and TRBJ2-5, reads EPEVTQTPSHQVTQMGQEVILRCVPISNHLYFYWYRQILGQKVEFLVSFYNNEISEKSEIFDDQFSVERPDGSNFTLKIRSTKLEDSAMYFCASSDGVYQETQYFGPGTRLLVL.

Only a few counts were recorded for this clonotype. Given a much more abundant clone one base away, this may be a read error. The chain combines TRBV11-3 with TRBJ2-5, with D unclear. The CDR3 runs to 14 residues. Deletions cut 0 bases from V and 11 bases from J, with 16 bases between. The germline V gene has CDR1 SGHNT and CDR2 YENEEA. CDR3 nucleotide sequence: TGTGCCAGCAGCTTAGATGCCAGGTTGGATGAGCAGTACTTC. Residues: CASSLDARLDEQYF.

The chain carries TRBV7-9 and TRBJ1-6, with D perhaps TRBD1 (5 bases). Germline assignment: CDR1 SEHNR and CDR2 FQNEAQ (reference sequence). The CDR3 totals 12 residues. V lost 6 bases, J lost 7 bases, and 7 bases lay in between. The CDR3 nucleotides are TGTGCCAGCAGGACAGTAAATTCACCCCTCCACTTT. Residues: CASRTVNSPLHF.

This chain joins TRBV4-2 and TRBJ2-1; possibly TRBD1 or TRBD2 for D (6 bases each). The CDR3 consists of 14 residues. Germline-derived CDR1 and CDR2 are LGHNA and YNFKEQ. Trimming took off 0 bases at V and 10 bases at J, with 13 bases between the two ends. CDR3 DNA: TGTGCCAGCAGCCAAGATCTGGGGGGCAGGGAGCAGTTCTTC. It codes for CASSQDLGGREQFF.

This clonotype was counted a few times. The chain is built from TRBV7-9 and TRBJ2-7; D remains unclear. The V gene's germline CDR1 is SEHNR and CDR2 FQNEAQ (reference sequence). Deletions cut 2 bases from V and 1 base from J, with 12 bases between. This CDR3 comprises 15 residues. The CDR3 loop reads CASSLPSWDSYEQYF. CDR3 coding DNA: TGTGCCAGCAGCTTACCGAGCTGGGATTCCTACGAGCAGTACTTC.

This sequence joins TRBV29-1 and TRBJ1-2, with 7 bases that match TRBD1. Unmatched junction bases numbered 8, after V lost 7 bases and J lost 3 bases. This CDR3 spans 13 amino acids. Germline lookup yields CDR1 SQVTM and CDR2 ANQGSEA. The CDR3 protein is CSGTGEQDYGYTF. The CDR3 DNA sequence: TGCAGCGGCACAGGGGAGCAGGACTATGGCTACACCTTC.

V gene TRBV7-2 combines with J gene TRBJ2-1; D unresolved. CDR3 length equals 17 residues. V was pared by 2 bases and J by 9 bases, with 23 bases between. Germline V gene data show CDR1 as SGHTA and CDR2 as FQGNSA. Written as DNA, the CDR3 is TGTGCCAGCAGCTTATTTTTCCGTCGGCCCGCGAGTAGTGAGCAGTTCTTC. Protein: CASSLFFRRPASSEQFF.

The gene calls are TRBV4-3 and TRBJ2-3; 7 bases are a match to TRBD1. Germline values: CDR1 LGHNA, CDR2 YSLEER. CDR3 length: 16 amino acids. The ends lost 4 bases at V and 2 bases at J; junction bases unmatched: 9. CDR3: CASSPHLTGLTDTQYF. CDR3 sequence (DNA): TGCGCCAGCAGCCCACATCTGACAGGGCTCACAGATACGCAGTATTTT.

In this sample, this clonotype turned up a few times. The CDR3 DNA reads as TGTGCCATCAGTGAGTCAGCGTCACTATACGAGCAGTACTTC. Its protein product is CAISESASLYEQYF. V gene TRBV10-3 combines with J gene TRBJ2-7; D not certain. The CDR3 length is 14 residues. V was clipped by 0 bases and J by 4 bases, with 10 bases between them. In germline, CDR1 is ENHRY, CDR2 SYGVKD.

The V and J genes are TRBV28 and TRBJ1-2; a possible D gene is TRBD1 (5 bases). The germline V gene has CDR1 MDHEN and CDR2 SYDVKM. CDR3 size: 14 residues. V was trimmed by 5 bases and J by 8 bases, leaving 18 bases between them. The CDR3 spells CASSRDGSVYGYTF. The CDR3 DNA is TGTGCCAGCAGTCGGGACGGATCTGTATACGGCTACACCTTC.

The chain is built from TRBV11-3 and TRBJ2-1; D might be TRBD1 (7 bases). Per germline, CDR1 SGHNT and CDR2 YENEEA. V was trimmed by 5 bases and J by 3 bases, leaving 17 bases between them. The CDR3 totals 16 residues. CDR3: CASSNRGDRLYNEQFF. The DNA of the CDR3 is TGTGCCAGCAGCAATAGGGGGGACAGACTCTACAATGAGCAGTTCTTC.

The gene calls are TRBV25-1 and TRBJ1-2, with 7 positions matching TRBD1. There are 14 residues in the CDR3. V was pared by 1 base and J by 4 bases, with 3 bases of the junction left unmatched. Germline V gene sequence: CDR1 MGHDK, CDR2 SYGVNS. CDR3 sequence: CASSEFGTVYGYTF. For the CDR3, the DNA is TGTGCCAGCAGTGAATTCGGGACAGTCTATGGCTACACCTTC.

This sequence joins TRBV6-6 and TRBJ1-2, with TRBD1 matching over 8 bases. Germline CDR1 reads MNHNY; CDR2 reads SVGAGI (reference sequence). J lost 6 bases, V lost 2 bases, and 14 bases had no gene match. There are 17 residues in the CDR3. The CDR3 here is CASSYPGQGAWSDGYTF. Here the CDR3 DNA reads TGTGCCAGCAGTTACCCAGGACAGGGTGCTTGGTCTGATGGCTACACCTTC.

Only a few counts were recorded for this clonotype. The CDR3 protein is CSVEFLASGRRDEQYF. CDR3 sequence (DNA): TGCAGCGTTGAGTTTCTGGCTAGCGGGAGGAGGGACGAGCAGTACTTC. The rearrangement uses TRBV29-1 and TRBJ2-7; 11 bases line up with TRBD2. This CDR3 is 16 amino acids long. Germline V CDR1 and CDR2: SQVTM, ANQGSEA. Trimming removed 3 bases from V and 5 bases from J; junction bases left unmatched: 12.

This clonotype showed up just a few times. The chain has TRBV20-1 and TRBJ1-4; D uncertain. Germline V gene sequence: CDR1 DFQATT, CDR2 SNEGSKA (reference sequence). This CDR3 comprises 12 residues. V shed 2 bases and J shed 8 bases, with 9 bases lying between them. The CDR3 coding sequence is TGCAGTGCTAGACCGTTAAGGGAAAAACTGTTTTTT. Its protein is CSARPLREKLFF.

The V gene is TRBV25-1, the J gene TRBJ2-1, with TRBD2 matching 10 bases. Germline CDR1 MGHDK, CDR2 SYGVNS. Germline trimming cut 6 bases from V and 2 bases from J; bases unmatched to any gene: 4. There are 15 residues in the CDR3. The CDR3 reads CASSRSGRAYNEQFF. The CDR3 nucleotides read TGTGCCAGCAGCAGAAGCGGGAGGGCCTACAATGAGCAGTTCTTC.

This clonotype was seen more than once but under ten times. The CDR3, as DNA: TGCAGCGTTGGCGGTCGGGATTTTTACAATGAGCAGTTCTTC. Its protein product is CSVGGRDFYNEQFF. V and J are TRBV29-1 and TRBJ2-1; D possibly corresponds to TRBD2 (5 bases). From germline, CDR1 is SQVTM and CDR2 ANQGSEA. CDR3 length equals 14 residues. V was cut by 4 bases and J by 4 bases, with 14 bases left in between.

This clonotype occurred many times. This rearrangement joins TRBV30 to TRBJ1-2; D ambiguous. The germline gives CDR1 GTSNPN, CDR2 SVGIG (reference sequence). CDR3 length equals 11 residues. Trimming removed 0 bases from V and 5 bases from J, with 4 bases in between. CDR3 DNA sequence: TGTGCCTGGAGTGTACGTTATGGCTACACCTTC. Translating gives CAWSVRYGYTF.

This chain's CDR3 is CASSGWGSGGETQYF. The CDR3 coding sequence is TGTGCCAGCAGCGGATGGGGGTCGGGTGGGGAGACCCAGTACTTC. The chain couples TRBV9 to TRBJ2-5; D tentatively fits TRBD1 or TRBD2 (5 bases each). V lost 3 bases to trimming and J lost 5 bases, with 17 bases between them. Germline V gene lookup returns CDR1 SGDLS and CDR2 YYNGEE. The CDR3 covers 15 residues. Using reference TRBV9 and TRBJ2-5 for the parts outside the CDR3, the full variable domain is DSGVTQTPKHLITATGQRVTLRCSPRSGDLSVYWYQQSLDQGLQFLIQYYNGEERAKGNILERFSAQQFPDLHSELNLSSLELGDSALYFCASSGWGSGGETQYFGPGTRLLVL.

The chain uses TRBV10-3 and TRBJ2-5, with TRBD2 matching over 7 bases. The V segment lost 8 bases and the J segment 5 bases; nucleotides outside the gene matches: 8. The CDR3 is 13 residues long. Germline V gene lookup returns CDR1 ENHRY and CDR2 SYGVKD. The CDR3 sequence is CAISRGSWETQYF. CDR3 in DNA: TGTGCCATCTCCCGCGGGAGCTGGGAGACCCAGTACTTC.

This rearrangement joins TRBV20-1 to TRBJ2-5, with TRBD1 matching 9 bases. V gave up 0 bases and J gave up 6 bases; unmatched junction bases: 14. Germline assignment: CDR1 DFQATT and CDR2 SNEGSKA (reference sequence). The CDR3 loop spans 17 amino acids. The CDR3 protein is CSARDTLDRGLTKTQYF. The DNA of the CDR3 is TGCAGTGCTAGAGACACCCTCGACAGGGGGTTAACGAAGACCCAGTACTTC.